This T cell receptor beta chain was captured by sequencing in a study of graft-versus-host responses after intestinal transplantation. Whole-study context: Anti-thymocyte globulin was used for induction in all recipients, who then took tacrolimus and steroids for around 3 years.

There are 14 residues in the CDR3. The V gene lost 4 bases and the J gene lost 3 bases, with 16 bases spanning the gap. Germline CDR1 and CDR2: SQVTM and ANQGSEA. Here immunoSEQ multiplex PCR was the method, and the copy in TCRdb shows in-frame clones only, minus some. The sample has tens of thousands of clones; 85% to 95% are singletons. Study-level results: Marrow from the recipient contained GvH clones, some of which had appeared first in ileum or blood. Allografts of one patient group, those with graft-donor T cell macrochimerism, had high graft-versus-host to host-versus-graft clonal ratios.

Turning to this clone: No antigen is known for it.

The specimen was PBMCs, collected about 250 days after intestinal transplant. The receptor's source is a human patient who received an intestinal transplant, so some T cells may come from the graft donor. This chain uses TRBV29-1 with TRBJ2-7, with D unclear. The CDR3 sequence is CSVGLSRINYEQYF. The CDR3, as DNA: TGCAGCGTTGGACTGTCCAGGATTAACTACGAGCAGTACTTC.